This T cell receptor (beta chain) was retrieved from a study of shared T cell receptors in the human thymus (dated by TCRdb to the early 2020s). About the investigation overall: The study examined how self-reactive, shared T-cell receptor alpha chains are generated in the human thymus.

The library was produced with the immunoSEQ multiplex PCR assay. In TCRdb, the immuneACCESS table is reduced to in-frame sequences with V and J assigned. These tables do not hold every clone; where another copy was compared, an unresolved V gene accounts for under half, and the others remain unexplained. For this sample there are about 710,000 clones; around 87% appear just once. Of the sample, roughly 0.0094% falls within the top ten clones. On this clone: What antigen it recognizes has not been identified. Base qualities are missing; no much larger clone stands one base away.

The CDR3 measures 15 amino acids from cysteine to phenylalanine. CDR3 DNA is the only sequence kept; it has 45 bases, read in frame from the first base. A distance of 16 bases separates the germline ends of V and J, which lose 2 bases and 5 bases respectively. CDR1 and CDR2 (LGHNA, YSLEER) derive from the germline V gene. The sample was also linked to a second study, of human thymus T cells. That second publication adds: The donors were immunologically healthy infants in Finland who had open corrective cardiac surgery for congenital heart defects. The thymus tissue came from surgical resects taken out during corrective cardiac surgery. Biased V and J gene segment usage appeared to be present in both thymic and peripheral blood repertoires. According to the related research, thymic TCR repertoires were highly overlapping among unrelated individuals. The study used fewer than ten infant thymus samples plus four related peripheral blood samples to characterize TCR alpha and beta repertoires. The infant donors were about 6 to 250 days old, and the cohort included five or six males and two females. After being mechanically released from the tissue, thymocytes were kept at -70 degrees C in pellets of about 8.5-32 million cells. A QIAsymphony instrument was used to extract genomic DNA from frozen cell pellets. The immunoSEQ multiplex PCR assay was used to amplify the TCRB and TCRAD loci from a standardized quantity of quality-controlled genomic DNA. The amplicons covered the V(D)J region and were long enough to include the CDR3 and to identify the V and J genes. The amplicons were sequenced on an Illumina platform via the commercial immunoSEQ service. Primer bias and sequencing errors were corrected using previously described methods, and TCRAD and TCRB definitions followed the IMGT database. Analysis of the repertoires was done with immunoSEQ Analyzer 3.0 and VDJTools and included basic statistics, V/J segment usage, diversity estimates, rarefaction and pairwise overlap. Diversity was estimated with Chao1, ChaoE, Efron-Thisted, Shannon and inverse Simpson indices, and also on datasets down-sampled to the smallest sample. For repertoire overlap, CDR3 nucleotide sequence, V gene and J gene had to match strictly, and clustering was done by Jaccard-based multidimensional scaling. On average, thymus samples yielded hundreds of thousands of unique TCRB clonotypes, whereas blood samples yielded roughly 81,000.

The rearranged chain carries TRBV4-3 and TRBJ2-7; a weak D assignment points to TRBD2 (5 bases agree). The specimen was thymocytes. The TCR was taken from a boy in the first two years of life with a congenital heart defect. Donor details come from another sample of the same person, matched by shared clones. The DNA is TGCGCCAGCAGCCAACAACCGTACACTAGGGACGAGCAGTACTTC. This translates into CASSQQPYTRDEQYF.